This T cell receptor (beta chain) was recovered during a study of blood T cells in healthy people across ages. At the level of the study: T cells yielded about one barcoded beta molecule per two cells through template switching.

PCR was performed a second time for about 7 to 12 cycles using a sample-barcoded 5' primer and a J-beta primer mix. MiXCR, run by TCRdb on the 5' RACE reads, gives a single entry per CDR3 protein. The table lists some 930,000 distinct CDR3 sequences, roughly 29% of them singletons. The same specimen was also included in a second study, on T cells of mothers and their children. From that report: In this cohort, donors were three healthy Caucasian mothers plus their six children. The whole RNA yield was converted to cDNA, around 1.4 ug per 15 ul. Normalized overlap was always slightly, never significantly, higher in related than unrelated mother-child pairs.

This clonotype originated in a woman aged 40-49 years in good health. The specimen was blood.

The CDR3 here is CASSLRISYNEQFF. The CDR3 coding sequence is TGTGCCAGTAGTCTCCGAATATCCTACAATGAGCAGTTCTTC. The chain has TRBV19 and TRBJ2-1; D is undetermined. Germline V CDR1 and CDR2: LNHDA, SQIVND (reference sequence). V was shortened by 5 bases and J by 1 base, with 9 bases between the two germline ends. The CDR3 runs to 14 residues.